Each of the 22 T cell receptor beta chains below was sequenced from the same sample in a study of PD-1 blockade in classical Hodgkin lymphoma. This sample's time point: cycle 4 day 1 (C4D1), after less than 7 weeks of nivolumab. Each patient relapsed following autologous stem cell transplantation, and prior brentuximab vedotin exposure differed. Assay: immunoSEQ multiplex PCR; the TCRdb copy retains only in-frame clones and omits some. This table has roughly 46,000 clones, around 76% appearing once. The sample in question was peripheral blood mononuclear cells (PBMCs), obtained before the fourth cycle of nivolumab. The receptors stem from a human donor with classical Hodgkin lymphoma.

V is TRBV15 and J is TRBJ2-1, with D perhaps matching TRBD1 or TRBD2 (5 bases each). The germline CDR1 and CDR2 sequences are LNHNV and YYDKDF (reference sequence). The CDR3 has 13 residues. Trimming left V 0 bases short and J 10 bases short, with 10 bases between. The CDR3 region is CATSRDDGDEQFF. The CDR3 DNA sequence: TGTGCCACCAGCAGAGATGACGGGGACGAGCAGTTCTTC.

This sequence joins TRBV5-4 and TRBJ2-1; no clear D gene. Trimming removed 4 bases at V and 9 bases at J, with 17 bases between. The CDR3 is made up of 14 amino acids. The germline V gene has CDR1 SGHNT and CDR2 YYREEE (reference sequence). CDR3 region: CASSMGSGSGEQFF. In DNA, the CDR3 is TGTGCCAGCAGCATGGGTTCAGGATCGGGTGAGCAGTTCTTC.

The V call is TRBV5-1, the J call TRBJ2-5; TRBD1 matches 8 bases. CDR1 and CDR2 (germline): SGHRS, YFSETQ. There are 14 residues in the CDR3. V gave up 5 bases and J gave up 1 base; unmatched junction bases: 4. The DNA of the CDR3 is TGCGCCAGCAGAGGGGGACAGGTCCAAGAGACCCAGTACTTC. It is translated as CASRGGQVQETQYF.

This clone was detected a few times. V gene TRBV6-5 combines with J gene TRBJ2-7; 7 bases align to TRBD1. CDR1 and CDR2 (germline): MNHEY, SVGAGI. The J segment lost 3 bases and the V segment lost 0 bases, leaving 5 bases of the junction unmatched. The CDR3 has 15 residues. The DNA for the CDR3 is TGTGCCAGCAGTTACTCCTTCGGACAGGACTACGAGCAGTACTTC. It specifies CASSYSFGQDYEQYF.

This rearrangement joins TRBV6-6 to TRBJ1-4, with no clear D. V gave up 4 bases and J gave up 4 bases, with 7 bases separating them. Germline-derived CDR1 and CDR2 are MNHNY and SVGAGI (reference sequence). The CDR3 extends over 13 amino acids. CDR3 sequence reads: CASSWGFNEKLFF. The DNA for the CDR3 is TGTGCCAGCAGTTGGGGTTTTAATGAAAAACTGTTTTTT.

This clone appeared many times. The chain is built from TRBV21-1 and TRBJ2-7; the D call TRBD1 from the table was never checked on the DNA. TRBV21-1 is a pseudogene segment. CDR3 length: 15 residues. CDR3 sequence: CASSKAPDRNSSKYF. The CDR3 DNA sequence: TGTGCCAGCAGCAAAGCGCCGGACAGGAACAGTAGCAAGTACTTC.

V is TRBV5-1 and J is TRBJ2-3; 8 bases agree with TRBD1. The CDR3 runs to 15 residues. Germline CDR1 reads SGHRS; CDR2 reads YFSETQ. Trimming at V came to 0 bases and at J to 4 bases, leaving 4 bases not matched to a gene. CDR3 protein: CASSLGQGPPDTQYF. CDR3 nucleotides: TGCGCCAGCAGCTTGGGACAGGGGCCTCCAGATACGCAGTATTTT.

CDR3 sequence reads: CASGGLAGSGGELFF. Written as DNA, the CDR3 is TGTGCCAGCGGCGGACTAGCGGGTTCAGGCGGGGAGCTGTTTTTT. The chain links TRBV27 to TRBJ2-2, with 11 nucleotides matching TRBD2. The germline V gene encodes CDR1 MNHEY and CDR2 SMNVEV (reference sequence). Trimming removed 8 bases from V and 7 bases from J; junction bases left unmatched: 9. This CDR3 region has 15 residues.

CDR3 nucleotides: TGCGCCAGCACACTACAGGACCACACCGGGGAGCTGTTTTTT. Translated: CASTLQDHTGELFF. J is TRBJ2-2 and V is TRBV5-1, with D perhaps TRBD1 (5 bases). V was cut by 6 bases and J by 3 bases, with 12 bases left in between. CDR1 is SGHRS, CDR2 YFSETQ, per germline. This CDR3 has 14 residues.

The CDR3 DNA follows: TGTGCCAGCAGCTCTACCCCACTCTACGAGCAGTACTTC. It yields the protein CASSSTPLYEQYF. The chain links TRBV7-2 to TRBJ2-7; D is uncertain. V shed 4 bases and J shed 3 bases, with 10 bases lying between them. Germline V gene data show CDR1 as SGHTA and CDR2 as FQGNSA. This CDR3 has 13 residues.

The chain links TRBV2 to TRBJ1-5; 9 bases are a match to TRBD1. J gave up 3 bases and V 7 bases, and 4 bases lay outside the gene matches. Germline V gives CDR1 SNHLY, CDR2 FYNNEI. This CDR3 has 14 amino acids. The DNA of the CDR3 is TGTGCCAGCACAGGGACAGGGTACAATCAGCCCCAGCATTTT. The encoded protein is CASTGTGYNQPQHF.

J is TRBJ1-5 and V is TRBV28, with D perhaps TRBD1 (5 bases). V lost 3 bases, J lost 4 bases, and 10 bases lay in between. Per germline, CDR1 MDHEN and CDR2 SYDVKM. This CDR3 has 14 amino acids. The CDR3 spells CASSLVRENQPQHF. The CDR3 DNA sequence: TGTGCCAGCAGTTTGGTCAGGGAGAATCAGCCCCAGCATTTT. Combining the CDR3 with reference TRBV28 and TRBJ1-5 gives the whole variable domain DVKVTQSSRYLVKRTGEKVFLECVQDMDHENMFWYRQDPGLGLRLIYFSYDVKMKEKGDIPEGYSVSREKKERFSLILESASTNQTSMYLCASSLVRENQPQHFGDGTRLSIL.

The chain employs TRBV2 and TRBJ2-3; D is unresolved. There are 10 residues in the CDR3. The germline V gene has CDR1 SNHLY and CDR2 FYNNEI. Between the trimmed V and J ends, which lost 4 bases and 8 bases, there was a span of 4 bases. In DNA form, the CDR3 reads TGTGCCAGCAGTGCCCCTACGCAGTATTTT. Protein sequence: CASSAPTQYF. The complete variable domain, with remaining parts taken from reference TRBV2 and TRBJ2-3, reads EPEVTQTPSHQVTQMGQEVILRCVPISNHLYFYWYRQILGQKVEFLVSFYNNEISEKSEIFDDQFSVERPDGSNFTLKIRSTKLEDSAMYFCASSAPTQYFGPGTRLTVL.

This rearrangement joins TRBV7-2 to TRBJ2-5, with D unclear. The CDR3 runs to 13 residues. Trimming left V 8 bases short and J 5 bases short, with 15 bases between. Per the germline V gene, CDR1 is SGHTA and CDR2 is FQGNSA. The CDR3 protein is CASSFLGWETQYF. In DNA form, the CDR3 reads TGTGCCAGCTCATTCCTGGGGTGGGAGACCCAGTACTTC. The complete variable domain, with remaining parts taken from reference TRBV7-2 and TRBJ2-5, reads GAGVSQSPSNKVTEKGKDVELRCDPISGHTALYWYRQSLGQGLEFLIYFQGNSAPDKSGLPSDRFSAERTGGSVSTLTIQRTQQEDSAVYLCASSFLGWETQYFGPGTRLLVL.

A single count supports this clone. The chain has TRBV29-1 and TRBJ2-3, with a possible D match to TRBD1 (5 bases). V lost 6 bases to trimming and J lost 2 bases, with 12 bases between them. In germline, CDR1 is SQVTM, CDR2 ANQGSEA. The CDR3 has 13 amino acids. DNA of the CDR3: TGCAGCGTCTTACAGGAGTTCACAGATACGCAGTATTTT. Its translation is CSVLQEFTDTQYF.

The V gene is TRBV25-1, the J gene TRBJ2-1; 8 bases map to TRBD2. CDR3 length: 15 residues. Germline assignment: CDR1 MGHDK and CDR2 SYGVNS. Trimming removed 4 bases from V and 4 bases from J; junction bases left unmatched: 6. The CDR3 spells CASSAAGGRYNEQFF. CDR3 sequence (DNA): TGTGCCAGCAGTGCCGCGGGAGGTCGGTACAATGAGCAGTTCTTC.

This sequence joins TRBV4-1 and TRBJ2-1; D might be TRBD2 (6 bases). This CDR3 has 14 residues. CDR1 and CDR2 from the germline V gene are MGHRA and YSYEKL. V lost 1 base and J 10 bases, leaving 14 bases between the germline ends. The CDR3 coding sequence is TGCGCCAGCAGCCAAGTTTCGGGCGGGATCGAGCAGTTCTTC. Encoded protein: CASSQVSGGIEQFF.

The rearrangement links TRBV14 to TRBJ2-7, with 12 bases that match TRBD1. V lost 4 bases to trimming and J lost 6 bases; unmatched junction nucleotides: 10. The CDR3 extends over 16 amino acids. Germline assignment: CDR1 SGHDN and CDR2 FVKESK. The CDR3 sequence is CASSPNPGTGGVEQYF. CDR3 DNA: TGTGCCAGCAGCCCAAATCCCGGGACAGGGGGCGTCGAGCAGTACTTC. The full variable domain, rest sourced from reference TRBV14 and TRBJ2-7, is EAGVTQFPSHSVIEKGQTVTLRCDPISGHDNLYWYRRVMGKEIKFLLHFVKESKQDESGMPNNRFLAERTGGTYSTLKVQPAELEDSGVYFCASSPNPGTGGVEQYFGPGTRLTVT.

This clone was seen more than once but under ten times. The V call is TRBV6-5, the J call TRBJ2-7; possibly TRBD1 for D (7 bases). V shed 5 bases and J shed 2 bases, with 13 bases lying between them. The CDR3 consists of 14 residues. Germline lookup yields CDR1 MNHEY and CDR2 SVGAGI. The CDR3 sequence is CASSNAGQTYEQYF. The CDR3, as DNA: TGTGCCAGCAGTAATGCGGGACAGACCTACGAGCAGTACTTC.

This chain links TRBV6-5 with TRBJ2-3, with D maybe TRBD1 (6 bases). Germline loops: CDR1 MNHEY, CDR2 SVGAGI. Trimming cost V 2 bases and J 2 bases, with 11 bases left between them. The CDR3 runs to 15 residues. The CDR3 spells CASSYETGFTDTQYF. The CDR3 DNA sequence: TGTGCCAGCAGTTACGAGACAGGATTCACAGATACGCAGTATTTT.

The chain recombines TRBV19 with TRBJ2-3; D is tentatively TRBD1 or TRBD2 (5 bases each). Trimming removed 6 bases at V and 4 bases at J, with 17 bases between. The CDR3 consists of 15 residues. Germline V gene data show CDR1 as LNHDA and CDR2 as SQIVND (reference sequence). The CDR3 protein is CASSSKGPPSDTQYF. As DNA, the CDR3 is TGTGCCAGTAGCAGCAAGGGACCGCCTTCAGATACGCAGTATTTT.

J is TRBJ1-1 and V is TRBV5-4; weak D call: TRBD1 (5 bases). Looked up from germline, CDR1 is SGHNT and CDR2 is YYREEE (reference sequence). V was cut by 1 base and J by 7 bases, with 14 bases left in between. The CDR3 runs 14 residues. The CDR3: CASSLWGSGSEAFF. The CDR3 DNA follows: TGTGCCAGCAGCTTGTGGGGGAGCGGAAGTGAAGCTTTCTTT.